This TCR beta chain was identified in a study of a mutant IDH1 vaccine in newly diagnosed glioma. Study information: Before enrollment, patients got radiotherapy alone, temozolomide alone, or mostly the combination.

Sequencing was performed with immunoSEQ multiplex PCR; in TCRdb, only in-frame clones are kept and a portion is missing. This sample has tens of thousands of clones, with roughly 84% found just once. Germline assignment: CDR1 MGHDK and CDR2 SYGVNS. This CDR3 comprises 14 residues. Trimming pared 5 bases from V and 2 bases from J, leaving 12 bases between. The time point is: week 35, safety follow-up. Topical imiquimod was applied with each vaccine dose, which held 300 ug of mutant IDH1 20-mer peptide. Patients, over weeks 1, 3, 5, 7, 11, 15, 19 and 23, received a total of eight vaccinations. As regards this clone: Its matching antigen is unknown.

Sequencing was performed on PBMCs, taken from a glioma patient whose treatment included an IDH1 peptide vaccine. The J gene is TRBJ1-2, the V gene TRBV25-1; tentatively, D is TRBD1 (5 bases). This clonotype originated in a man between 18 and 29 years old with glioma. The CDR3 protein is CASSFAGTNYGYTF. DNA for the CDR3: TGTGCCAGCAGTTTCGCAGGGACGAACTATGGCTACACCTTC.